Sequencing of this T cell receptor (beta chain) was carried out in a study of early T cells in non-severe SARS-CoV-2 infection. TCRdb re-derived calls from the 5' RACE reads in MiXCR, one entry per CDR3 protein. The table records 85,000 to 90,000 distinct CDR3 sequences, approximately 14% of them present only once. V was clipped by 3 bases and J by 5 bases; unmatched bases: 14. Per the germline V gene, CDR1 is SQVTM and CDR2 is ANQGSEA. The CDR3 runs to 17 residues. The source is an adult who was a healthcare worker with PCR-confirmed SARS-CoV-2 infection or an uninfected control (not recorded which). Sequencing used whole blood. V gene TRBV29-1 combines with J gene TRBJ2-1, with 9 bases identical to TRBD2. CDR3 loop: CSVDRAGGGGVNNEQFF. In DNA, the CDR3 is TGCAGCGTTGACCGAGCTGGCGGGGGGGGAGTTAACAATGAGCAGTTCTTC.